Listed here are 31 T cell receptor beta chains from one sample, sequenced in a study of blood T cell repertoires in COVID-19. Clones were read by immunoSEQ multiplex PCR, and TCRdb kept only the in-frame ones, dropping some. The profile shows approximately 300,000 clones, roughly 87% of them singletons. The sequenced sample consisted of PBMCs or T cells enriched from blood (not recorded which). These receptors were obtained from a woman aged 25 to 39 who had recovered from COVID-19.

The genes are TRBV7-3 and TRBJ2-1; 12 bases line up with TRBD1. CDR1 is SGHTA and CDR2 is FQGTGA in the germline V gene. V lost 3 bases and J lost 7; bases outside the gene matches: 4. This CDR3 has 15 amino acids. The CDR3 reads CASSLGQGAHNEQFF. CDR3 in DNA: TGTGCCAGCAGCTTGGGACAGGGGGCTCATAATGAGCAGTTCTTC.

The V call is TRBV5-1, the J call TRBJ1-1; 7 bases are shared with TRBD1. The CDR3 covers 16 residues. Trimming removed 4 bases from V and 6 bases from J; junction bases left unmatched: 15. The germline CDR1 and CDR2 sequences are SGHRS and YFSETQ. The CDR3 here is CASSRQGQAGFSEAFF. CDR3 nucleotide sequence: TGCGCCAGCAGCAGGCAAGGACAGGCTGGCTTCTCTGAAGCTTTCTTT. Full variable domain (rest looked up from reference TRBV5-1 and TRBJ1-1): KAGVTQTPRYLIKTRGQQVTLSCSPISGHRSVSWYQQTPGQGLQFLFEYFSETQRNKGNFPGRFSGRQFSNSRSEMNVSTLELGDSALYLCASSRQGQAGFSEAFFGQGTRLTVV.

This sequence joins TRBV29-1 and TRBJ1-2, with D maybe TRBD1 (6 bases). CDR1 and CDR2 from the germline V gene are SQVTM and ANQGSEA. The CDR3 runs to 12 residues. V was cut by 6 bases and J by 4 bases, with 12 bases left in between. For the CDR3, the DNA is TGCAGCGTCCCGACAGGCGTCTATGGCTACACCTTC. Its protein product is CSVPTGVYGYTF.

The rearrangement joins TRBV7-8 to TRBJ2-5; weak D call: TRBD1 (5 bases). Trimming removed 6 bases at V and 1 base at J, with 12 bases between. The length of the CDR3 is 14 residues. Germline lookup yields CDR1 SGHVS and CDR2 FQNEAQ. The CDR3, as DNA: TGTGCCAGCAGTCCCCGCAGGGTCCAAGAGACCCAGTACTTC. It codes for CASSPRRVQETQYF.

The chain joins TRBV6-1 to TRBJ1-3; the D gene is possibly TRBD1 (6 bases). This CDR3 has 19 residues. Germline CDR1 and CDR2: MNHNS and SASEGT. The V end lost 0 bases, the J end lost 0 bases, and 18 bases lay between the germline ends. The CDR3 region is CASSEAAGTFGRSGNTIYF. In nucleotides, the CDR3 is TGTGCCAGCAGTGAAGCCGCCGGGACATTCGGTCGCTCTGGAAACACCATATATTTT.

CDR3 DNA sequence: TGTGCCAGCAGCTACACCGGGGGCCAAGAGACCCAGTACTTC. Protein product: CASSYTGGQETQYF. This chain uses TRBV5-6 with TRBJ2-5, with D perhaps TRBD2 (6 bases). The CDR3 contains 14 residues. Trimming shortened V by 3 bases and J by 1 base, and 10 bases separated the two germline ends. Germline V gives CDR1 SGHDT, CDR2 YYEEEE.

CDR3 DNA: TGTGCCAGCAGCTCCGGGACAGGGGTCTACGAGCAGTACTTC. It is translated as CASSSGTGVYEQYF. V is TRBV2 and J is TRBJ2-7; the match to TRBD1 covers 10 bases. Germline trimming cut 6 bases from V and 3 bases from J; bases unmatched to any gene: 5. There are 14 residues in the CDR3. Germline CDR1 SNHLY, CDR2 FYNNEI.

This rearrangement joins TRBV7-3 to TRBJ2-1; D is unresolved. Germline V gene sequence: CDR1 SGHTA, CDR2 FQGTGA. The V and J ends lost 4 bases and 6 bases respectively, with 16 bases between them. The CDR3 spans 15 residues. This CDR3 reads CASSSEAGEGNEQFF. CDR3 coding DNA: TGTGCCAGCAGCTCAGAGGCCGGAGAAGGCAATGAGCAGTTCTTC.

The chain is built from TRBV6-2 or TRBV6-3 and TRBJ2-2, with no clear D. Germline V gene lookup returns CDR1 MNHEY and CDR2 SVGEGT. There are 14 residues in the CDR3. The ends were cut back, 6 bases at V and 5 bases at J, with 13 bases in the middle. CDR3 sequence (DNA): TGTGCCAGCAGCCTGCCTATACCAACCGGGGAGCTGTTTTTT. Translating it yields CASSLPIPTGELFF.

The chain links TRBV6-5 to TRBJ2-3, with D perhaps matching TRBD1 (6 bases). V was pared by 6 bases and J by 4 bases, with 14 bases between. CDR1 MNHEY and CDR2 SVGAGI come from the germline V gene. CDR3 length equals 14 residues. The CDR3 bases are TGTGCCAGCAGGGGACAATTGAGCGCAGATACGCAGTATTTT. Protein: CASRGQLSADTQYF.

This rearrangement joins TRBV7-3 to TRBJ2-2, with 8 bases aligning to TRBD2. V lost 8 bases and J lost 7; bases outside the gene matches: 21. The CDR3 has 18 amino acids. Germline V gives CDR1 SGHTA, CDR2 FQGTGA. The CDR3 loop reads CASRGAGGPLSDGGELFF. CDR3 bases: TGTGCCAGCCGGGGGGCGGGGGGCCCATTAAGCGACGGCGGGGAGCTGTTTTTT.

This chain uses TRBV5-5 with TRBJ1-6; TRBD1 matches 9 bases. Germline CDR1 and CDR2: SGHKS and YYEKEE (reference sequence). This CDR3 has 14 residues. V lost 2 bases to trimming and J lost 7 bases; unmatched junction nucleotides: 1. The CDR3 loop is CASSFGQGNSPLHF. In DNA, the CDR3 is TGTGCCAGCAGCTTTGGACAGGGGAATTCACCCCTCCACTTT.

This CDR3 reads CATTPPETQYF. The CDR3 DNA sequence: TGTGCCACCACCCCCCCGGAGACCCAGTACTTC. The gene calls are TRBV24-1 and TRBJ2-5; unclear D gene. Germline assignment: CDR1 KGHDR and CDR2 SFDVKD. The germline V and J ends were trimmed by 8 bases and 5 bases, with 8 bases remaining between them. This CDR3 is built from 11 residues.

The CDR3 coding sequence is TGTGCCAGCAGGCAGGGGGCTAATGAAAAACTGTTTTTT. Translation: CASRQGANEKLFF. This sequence joins TRBV6-5 and TRBJ1-4; 7 bases fit TRBD1. Germline CDR1 is MNHEY and CDR2 is SVGAGI. V shed 6 bases, J shed 3 bases, and the junction held 1 base outside the gene matches. The CDR3 covers 13 residues.

The chain combines TRBV10-3 with TRBJ2-3; 10 bases match TRBD2. After removal of 4 bases from V and 4 bases from J, the junction contained 2 bases not matched to a gene. Germline-derived CDR1 and CDR2 are ENHRY and SYGVKD. The length of the CDR3 is 14 residues. The chain's CDR3 is CAISVAGGSDTQYF. As DNA, the CDR3 is TGTGCCATCAGTGTAGCGGGGGGTTCAGATACGCAGTATTTT.

This chain uses TRBV27 with TRBJ2-3, with D possibly matching TRBD1 (5 bases). V lost 3 bases, J lost 6 bases, and 13 bases lay in between. Germline CDR1 MNHEY, CDR2 SMNVEV (reference sequence). CDR3 length: 14 residues. CDR3 sequence (DNA): TGTGCCAGCAGTTTTTCTGGGGCCACTGATACGCAGTATTTT. It specifies CASSFSGATDTQYF.

The rearrangement joins TRBV6-6 to TRBJ2-2, with 8 bases aligning to TRBD1. Germline V CDR1 and CDR2: MNHNY, SVGAGI (reference sequence). The CDR3 loop spans 14 amino acids. Losses at the gene ends were 6 bases for V and 6 bases for J; bases not matched to a gene: 6. DNA of the CDR3: TGTGCCAGCAGCGACAGGGGTCGCGCCGGGGAGCTGTTTTTT. Protein sequence: CASSDRGRAGELFF.

The chain recombines TRBV19 with TRBJ2-2, with D unclear. The CDR3 has 14 residues. Trimming shortened V by 1 base and J by 1 base, and 4 bases separated the two germline ends. The germline CDR1 and CDR2 sequences are LNHDA and SQIVND (reference sequence). The CDR3 here is CASSIAGNTGELFF. In DNA, the CDR3 is TGTGCCAGTAGTATAGCAGGGAACACCGGGGAGCTGTTTTTT.

CDR3 sequence reads: CASRTGAENTIYF. CDR3 in DNA: TGTGCCAGTCGGACAGGGGCCGAAAACACCATATATTTT. J is TRBJ1-3 and V is TRBV19; 9 bases agree with TRBD1. CDR1 and CDR2 (germline): LNHDA, SQIVND (reference sequence). This CDR3 is built from 13 residues. J was trimmed by 6 bases and V by 8 bases; bases with no gene match: 5.

CDR3 bases: TGTGCCAGCAGCTTAGCGGGGGGCGGATCCTACAATGAGCAGTTCTTC. Translating it yields CASSLAGGGSYNEQFF. This chain links TRBV13 with TRBJ2-1; possibly TRBD2 for D (7 bases). Germline V lookup: CDR1 PRHDT, CDR2 FYEKMQ (reference sequence). There are 16 residues in the CDR3. V was cut by 1 base and J by 1 base, with 11 bases left in between.

The chain has TRBV10-3 and TRBJ2-5; 15 nucleotides match TRBD2. The length of the CDR3 is 18 residues. Germline lookup yields CDR1 ENHRY and CDR2 SYGVKD. The trim removed 10 bases at V and 1 base at J, leaving 13 bases unmatched. CDR3 in DNA: TGTGCCACCCACTCCGGGACTAGCGGGGGGATCCTCCAAGAGACCCAGTACTTC. Protein: CATHSGTSGGILQETQYF.

A few counts support this clone. The chain recombines TRBV10-3 with TRBJ1-2, with a weak D call TRBD1 (6 bases). The V gene's germline CDR1 is ENHRY and CDR2 SYGVKD. This CDR3 has 13 amino acids. V was pared by 11 bases and J by 4 bases, with 17 bases between. This CDR3 is CAVHSGGLYGYTF. As DNA, the CDR3 is TGTGCCGTACATTCGGGGGGCCTCTATGGCTACACCTTC.

The DNA of the CDR3 is TGTGCCAGCAGCTTGGACGGCGGGGCCCCCCGGGAGACCCAGTACTTC. This sequence encodes CASSLDGGAPRETQYF. This sequence joins TRBV5-6 and TRBJ2-5; TRBD2 might be the D (6 bases). Germline V gene data show CDR1 as SGHDT and CDR2 as YYEEEE. Trimming shortened V by 0 bases and J by 5 bases, and 17 bases separated the two germline ends. The CDR3 contains 16 residues. The full variable domain, its missing parts supplied by reference TRBV5-6 and TRBJ2-5, is DAGVTQSPTHLIKTRGQQVTLRCSPKSGHDTVSWYQQALGQGPQFIFQYYEEEERQRGNFPDRFSGHQFPNYSSELNVNALLLGDSALYLCASSLDGGAPRETQYFGPGTRLLVL.

This chain links TRBV20-1 with TRBJ2-3; D remains unclear. Germline-derived CDR1 and CDR2 are DFQATT and SNEGSKA (reference sequence). This CDR3 contains 13 residues. Deletions cut 3 bases from V and 2 bases from J, with 9 bases between. The CDR3 bases are TGCAGTGCTAGTCGCGACACCACAGATACGCAGTATTTT. Translation gives CSASRDTTDTQYF.

The chain is built from TRBV18 and TRBJ1-1, with TRBD1 as a possible D gene (6 bases). Trimming cost V 6 bases and J 1 base, with 9 bases left between them. This CDR3 has 13 residues. Germline CDR1 reads KGHSH; CDR2 reads LQKENI. CDR3 protein: CASSTGTNTEAFF. Written as DNA, the CDR3 is TGTGCCAGCTCGACAGGTACGAACACTGAAGCTTTCTTT. Using reference TRBV18 and TRBJ1-1 for the parts outside the CDR3, the full variable domain is NAGVMQNPRHLVRRRGQEARLRCSPMKGHSHVYWYRQLPEEGLKFMVYLQKENIIDESGMPKERFSAEFPKEGPSILRIQQVVRGDSAAYFCASSTGTNTEAFFGQGTRLTVV.

This chain connects TRBV3-1 (or the pseudogene TRBV3-2) to TRBJ1-6, with D perhaps matching TRBD1 (6 bases). The CDR3 spans 18 residues. Trimming pared 0 bases from V and 2 bases from J, leaving 14 bases between. Germline-derived CDR1 and CDR2 are LGHDT and YNNKEL (reference sequence). The CDR3 DNA reads TGTGCCAGCAGCCAAGATCTCGCAGGGGAAACCTATAATTCACCCCTCCACTTT. Its translation: CASSQDLAGETYNSPLHF.

This clone was detected once. This sequence joins TRBV24-1 and TRBJ2-4, with D tentatively TRBD2 (6 bases). The CDR3 runs to 11 residues. Per germline, CDR1 KGHDR and CDR2 SFDVKD. Trimming took off 6 bases at V and 15 bases at J, with 14 bases between the two ends. CDR3 DNA sequence: TGTGCCACCAGTCAAGCGGGTTCCTGGTACTTC. This codes for CATSQAGSWYF.

This chain joins TRBV27 and TRBJ2-1, with 9 nucleotides matching TRBD2. Germline lookup yields CDR1 MNHEY and CDR2 SMNVEV (reference sequence). The CDR3 contains 14 residues. The V segment lost 5 bases and the J segment 3 bases; nucleotides outside the gene matches: 2. CDR3 nucleotide sequence: TGTGCCAGCAGTAGCGGGGGGATCTACAATGAGCAGTTCTTC. Protein sequence: CASSSGGIYNEQFF.

This clone was detected a few times. Other DNA sequences from this sample encode an identical CDR3 as well. CDR3 sequence (DNA): TGTGCCACCAGCAGAGTACAGGGCTATGGCTACACCTTC. Translating gives CATSRVQGYGYTF. The genes are TRBV15 and TRBJ1-2; D perhaps matches TRBD1 (6 bases). The CDR3 totals 13 residues. V was clipped by 1 base and J by 4 bases, with 7 bases between them. Germline lookup yields CDR1 LNHNV and CDR2 YYDKDF (reference sequence).

CDR3 sequence (DNA): TGTGCCAGCAGTTACGGCATGTTCAACTATGGCTACACCTTC. Translation gives CASSYGMFNYGYTF. This chain links TRBV6-5 with TRBJ1-2; D is unclear. Germline-derived CDR1 and CDR2 are MNHEY and SVGAGI. Trimming removed 2 bases from V and 2 bases from J, with 9 bases in between. The CDR3 has 14 residues.

The chain links TRBV6-5 to TRBJ2-7; 7 bases agree with TRBD1. Germline lookup yields CDR1 MNHEY and CDR2 SVGAGI. The CDR3 is 15 residues long. After removal of 6 bases from V and 3 bases from J, the junction contained 11 bases not matched to a gene. CDR3 coding DNA: TGTGCCAGCAGGTGGCCGGGGACAGCCGACTACGAGCAGTACTTC. Protein: CASRWPGTADYEQYF.